These T cell receptor beta chains were read from a single sample in a study of blood T cell repertoires in COVID-19. Clones were read by immunoSEQ multiplex PCR, and TCRdb kept only the in-frame ones, dropping some. The data show approximately 240,000 clones, 65% to 85% seen once. Input material: peripheral blood. The receptors here all came from a woman younger than 45 who had recovered from COVID-19. Both conserved end residues are part of each CDR3. The D gene is left open where the match is weak. Rows give clone size only sometimes, using once, few, many, or a class for an expanded clone.

J gene	V gene	D gene	clone size	CDR3 DNA	CDR3 protein
TRBJ1-1	TRBV5-1	-	-	TGCGCCAGCAGTTTGTCAGGGGATGCCACTGAAGCTTTCTTT	CASSLSGDATEAFF
TRBJ2-5	TRBV9	-	-	TGTGCCAGCAGTATAGCGTCCAACCAAGAGACCCAGTACTTC	CASSIASNQETQYF
TRBJ1-2	TRBV5-4	-	-	TGTGCCAGCAGCTTGGCTGGGTACAGGGTTAGTGGCTACACCTTC	CASSLAGYRVSGYTF
TRBJ2-1	TRBV5-1	TRBD2	-	TGCGCCAGCAGCGGACGAGCGGGAGGGGAAGAGCAGTTCTTC	CASSGRAGGEEQFF
TRBJ2-1	TRBV5-1	-	once	TGCGCCAGCAGCTTGGAACTGTACAATGAGCAGTTCTTC	CASSLELYNEQFF
TRBJ2-7	TRBV29-1	TRBD2	-	TGCAGCGTTGCCCCGACTAGCGGGAGTGAGGGCTGGGCCTACGAGCAGTACTTC	CSVAPTSGSEGWAYEQYF
TRBJ2-7	TRBV5-1	TRBD1	once	TGCGCCAGCAGCCCCGGGACAGGGGTATCCTACGAGCAGTACTTC	CASSPGTGVSYEQYF
TRBJ2-7	TRBV19	-	-	TGTGCCAGTAGTAGGCAGGTGAGCTCCTACGAGCAGTACTTC	CASSRQVSSYEQYF
TRBJ1-1	TRBV4-1	-	few	TGCGCCAGCAGCCAAGATTGGGTAGTGGCGGGGGGCGCGGAGTTAGGAGCTTTCTTT	CASSQDWVVAGGAELGAFF
TRBJ2-7	TRBV10-1	TRBD1	-	TGCGCCAGCAGTCAAGGACAGGGATCCTTCTCCGAGCAGTACTTC	CASSQGQGSFSEQYF
TRBJ1-2	TRBV14	TRBD1	-	TGTGCCAGCAGCCAAGATCTCGGGACAGGGCCATTAAATGGCTACACCTTC	CASSQDLGTGPLNGYTF
TRBJ1-2	TRBV9	-	once	TGTGCCAGCAGCGTGGCATTCGACAGGAGCTATGGCTACACCTTC	CASSVAFDRSYGYTF
TRBJ2-2	TRBV4-1	TRBD2	-	TGCGCCAGCAGCCAAGCCGAGGGACTAGCAGAAGCCACCGGGGAGCTGTTTTTT	CASSQAEGLAEATGELFF
TRBJ2-7	TRBV12-5	-	-	TGTGCTAGTGGGTCGCCTCCCATACGGGACGAGCAGTACTTC	CASGSPPIRDEQYF
TRBJ2-7	TRBV5-4	TRBD2	once	TGTGCCAGCAGCTTGGGGGCCGGGACTAGTGGTTCCTACGAGCAGTACTTC	CASSLGAGTSGSYEQYF
TRBJ2-7	TRBV9	-	once	TGTGCCAGCAGCCCCGGCGAGGCTGTCTACGAGCAGTACTTC	CASSPGEAVYEQYF
TRBJ1-5	TRBV6-5	-	-	TGTGCCGGGCAAGGTAGCAATCAGCCCCAGCATTTT	CAGQGSNQPQHF
TRBJ2-5	TRBV10-2	TRBD2	-	TGCGCCAGCAGTGATCTGGGACTAGCGCAGGAGACCCAGTACTTC	CASSDLGLAQETQYF
TRBJ2-3	TRBV25-1	-	-	TGTGCCAGCAGTTTGGCTAGCCCCGCAGATACGCAGTATTTT	CASSLASPADTQYF
TRBJ1-3	TRBV19	-	-	TGTGCCAGTAGTATGTCGCGTAGGACAGCCTCTGGAAACACCATATATTTT	CASSMSRRTASGNTIYF